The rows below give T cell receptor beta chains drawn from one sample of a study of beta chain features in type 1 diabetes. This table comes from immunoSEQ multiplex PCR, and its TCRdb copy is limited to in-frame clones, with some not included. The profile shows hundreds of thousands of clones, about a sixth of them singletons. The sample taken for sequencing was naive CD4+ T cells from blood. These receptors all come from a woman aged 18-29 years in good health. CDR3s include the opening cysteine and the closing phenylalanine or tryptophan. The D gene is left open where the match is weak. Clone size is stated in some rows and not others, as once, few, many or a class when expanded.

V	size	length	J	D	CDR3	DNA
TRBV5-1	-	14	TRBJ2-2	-	CASSLGQYTGELFF	TGCGCCAGCAGCTTAGGACAGTACACCGGGGAGCTGTTTTTT
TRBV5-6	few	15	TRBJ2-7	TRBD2	CASSALTSPGYEQYF	TGTGCCAGCAGCGCCTTGACTAGCCCCGGCTACGAGCAGTACTTC
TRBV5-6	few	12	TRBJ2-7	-	CASSESSYEQYF	TGTGCCAGCTCCGAAAGCTCCTACGAGCAGTACTTC
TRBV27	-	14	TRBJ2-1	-	CATLSGSSYNEQFF	TGTGCCACCCTGTCTGGGAGCTCCTACAATGAGCAGTTCTTC
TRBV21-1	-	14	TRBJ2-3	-	CASCPVQGADTQYF	TGTGCCAGCTGCCCGGTACAGGGGGCAGATACGCAGTATTTT
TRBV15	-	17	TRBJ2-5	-	CATSRLPQAGKEGTQYF	TGTGCCACCAGCAGGCTCCCTCAGGCAGGGAAAGAGGGGACCCAGTACTTC
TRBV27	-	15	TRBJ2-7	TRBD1	CASSLSRDRVSEQYF	TGTGCCAGCAGCCTTAGCCGGGACAGGGTTTCCGAGCAGTACTTC
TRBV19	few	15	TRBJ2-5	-	CASMRLGTAPETQYF	TGTGCCAGTATGAGGCTAGGAACTGCCCCAGAGACCCAGTACTTC
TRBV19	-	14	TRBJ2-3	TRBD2	CASRSGMSTDTQYF	TGTGCCAGTCGTAGCGGGATGAGCACAGATACGCAGTATTTT
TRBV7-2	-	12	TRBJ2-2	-	CASSTRTGELFF	TGTGCCAGCAGCACGCGAACCGGGGAGCTGTTTTTT
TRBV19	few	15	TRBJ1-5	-	CASSIRRGGNQPQHF	TGTGCCAGTAGTATTCGCAGGGGAGGCAATCAGCCCCAGCATTTT
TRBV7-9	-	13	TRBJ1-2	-	CASSPGQIYGYTF	TGTGCCAGCAGCCCGGGACAAATCTATGGCTACACCTTC
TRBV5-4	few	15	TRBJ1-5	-	CASSLTGHINQPQHF	TGTGCCAGCAGCCTGACGGGACACATCAATCAGCCCCAGCATTTT
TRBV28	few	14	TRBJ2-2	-	CASSFSLAAGELFF	TGTGCCAGCAGTTTTTCTCTGGCTGCCGGGGAGCTGTTTTTT
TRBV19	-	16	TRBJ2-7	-	CASSIAGPSAFDEQYF	TGTGCCAGTAGTATAGCAGGGCCTAGTGCCTTCGACGAGCAGTACTTC
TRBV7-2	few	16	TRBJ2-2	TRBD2	CASSWTSGRGTGELFF	TGTGCCAGCAGCTGGACTAGCGGGAGGGGTACCGGGGAGCTGTTTTTT
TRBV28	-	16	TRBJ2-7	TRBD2	CASPPSGSHSSYEQYF	TGTGCCAGCCCACCCAGCGGGAGCCATAGCTCCTACGAGCAGTACTTC
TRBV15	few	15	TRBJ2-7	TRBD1	CATSRATGRLYEQYF	TGTGCCACCAGCAGAGCGACAGGGCGGTTGTACGAGCAGTACTTC
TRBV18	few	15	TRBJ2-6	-	CASSPRGNGANVLTF	TGTGCCAGCTCACCGAGGGGGAACGGGGCCAACGTCCTGACTTTC
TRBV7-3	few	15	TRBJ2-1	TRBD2	CASSSTSGSYNEQFF	TGTGCCAGCAGCAGTACTAGCGGTTCCTACAATGAGCAGTTCTTC
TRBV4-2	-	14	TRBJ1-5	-	CASSQEYGGQPQHF	TGTGCCAGCAGCCAAGAATACGGTGGTCAGCCCCAGCATTTT
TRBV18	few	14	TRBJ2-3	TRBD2	CASSRLAGWDTQYF	TGTGCCAGCTCACGACTAGCGGGATGGGATACGCAGTATTTT
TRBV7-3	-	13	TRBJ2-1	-	CASSLTRHNEQFF	TGTGCCAGCAGCTTAACGCGGCACAATGAGCAGTTCTTC
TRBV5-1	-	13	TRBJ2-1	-	CASSVRGNNEQFF	TGCGCCAGCTCGGTGCGGGGAAACAATGAGCAGTTCTTC
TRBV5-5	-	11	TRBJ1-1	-	CASSLEAVTFF	TGTGCCAGCAGCTTGGAGGCAGTGACTTTCTTT
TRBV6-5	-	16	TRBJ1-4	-	CASSYQTGTRYEKLFF	TGTGCCAGCAGTTACCAAACAGGAACGCGGTACGAAAAACTGTTTTTT
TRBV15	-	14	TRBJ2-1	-	CATSLGTPWNEQFF	TGTGCCACCAGCCTCGGGACTCCCTGGAATGAGCAGTTCTTC
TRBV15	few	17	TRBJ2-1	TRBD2	CATSRDLLGLAGGEQFF	TGTGCCACCAGCAGAGATCTCCTGGGACTAGCGGGAGGCGAGCAGTTCTTC
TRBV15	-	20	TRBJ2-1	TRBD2	CATSRDRFGGSYGGYNEQFF	TGTGCCACCAGCAGAGACCGTTTTGGCGGGAGTTATGGCGGCTACAATGAGCAGTTCTTC
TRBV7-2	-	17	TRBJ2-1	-	CASRISGGPIGYNEQFF	TGTGCCAGCAGGATTAGCGGAGGGCCGATTGGTTACAATGAGCAGTTCTTC
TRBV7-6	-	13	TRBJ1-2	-	CASSLGQNYGYTF	TGTGCCAGCAGCCTCGGACAGAACTATGGCTACACCTTC
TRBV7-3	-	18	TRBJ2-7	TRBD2	CASSPQSGLGLVPYEQYF	TGTGCCAGCAGCCCCCAAAGCGGGTTAGGACTAGTACCCTACGAGCAGTACTTC
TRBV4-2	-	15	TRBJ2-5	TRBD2	CASSQDRTSLETQYF	TGTGCCAGCAGCCAAGACCGGACTAGCTTGGAGACCCAGTACTTC
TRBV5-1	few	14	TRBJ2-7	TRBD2	CASSLGLANYEQYF	TGCGCCAGCAGCCTGGGACTAGCGAATTACGAGCAGTACTTC
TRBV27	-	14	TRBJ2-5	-	CASSLRVNQETQYF	TGTGCCAGCAGTCTGCGGGTAAACCAAGAGACCCAGTACTTC
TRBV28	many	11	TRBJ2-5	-	CASSLRETQYF	TGTGCCAGCAGTTTAAGAGAGACCCAGTACTTC
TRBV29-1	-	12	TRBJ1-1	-	CSVEGLNTEAFF	TGCAGCGTTGAAGGCCTGAACACTGAAGCTTTCTTT
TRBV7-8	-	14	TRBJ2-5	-	CASSPSGTQETQYF	TGTGCCAGCAGCCCTTCAGGTACCCAAGAGACCCAGTACTTC
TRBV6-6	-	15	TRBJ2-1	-	CASSATRGSYNEQFF	TGTGCCAGCAGCGCCACTAGAGGCTCCTACAATGAGCAGTTCTTC
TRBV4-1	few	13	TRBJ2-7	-	CASSQDPFYEQYF	TGCGCCAGCAGCCAAGATCCGTTCTACGAGCAGTACTTC
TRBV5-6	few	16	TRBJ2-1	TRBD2	CASSLAVIAGGNEQFF	TGTGCCAGCAGCTTGGCTGTGATAGCGGGAGGCAATGAGCAGTTCTTC
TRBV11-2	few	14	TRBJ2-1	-	CASSLGTSYNEQFF	TGTGCCAGCAGCTTAGGTACGTCCTACAATGAGCAGTTCTTC
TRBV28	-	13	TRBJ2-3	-	CASSLSHTDTQYF	TGTGCCAGCAGTTTGTCCCACACAGATACGCAGTATTTT
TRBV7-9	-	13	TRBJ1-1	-	CASIRTANTEAFF	TGTGCCAGCATAAGGACAGCGAACACTGAAGCTTTCTTT
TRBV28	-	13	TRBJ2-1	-	CASSFQLWNEQFF	TGTGCCAGCAGTTTCCAGCTTTGGAATGAGCAGTTCTTC
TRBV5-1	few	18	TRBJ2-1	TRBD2	CASSLAGASGSHYNEQFF	TGCGCCAGCAGCTTGGCCGGGGCTAGCGGGAGCCACTACAATGAGCAGTTCTTC
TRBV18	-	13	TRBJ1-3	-	CASSPGSGNTIYF	TGTGCCAGCTCACCCGGATCCGGAAACACCATATATTTT
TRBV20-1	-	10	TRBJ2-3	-	CSPYVNTQYF	TGCAGCCCGTACGTAAATACGCAGTATTTT